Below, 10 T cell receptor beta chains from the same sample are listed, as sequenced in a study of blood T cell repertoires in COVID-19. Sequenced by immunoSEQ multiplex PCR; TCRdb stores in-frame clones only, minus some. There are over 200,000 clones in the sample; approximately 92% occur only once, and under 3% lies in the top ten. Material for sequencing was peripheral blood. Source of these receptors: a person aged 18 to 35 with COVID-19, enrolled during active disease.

The DNA of the CDR3 is TGTGCCAGCAGCCAATCGGGAGCTAGCACAGATACGCAGTATTTT. It is translated as CASSQSGASTDTQYF. The chain uses TRBV16 and TRBJ2-3; TRBD2 might be the D (5 bases). The CDR3 sequence is 15 residues long. CDR1 is KGHSY, CDR2 FQNENV, per germline. The ends were cut back, 0 bases at V and 0 bases at J, with 7 bases in the middle.

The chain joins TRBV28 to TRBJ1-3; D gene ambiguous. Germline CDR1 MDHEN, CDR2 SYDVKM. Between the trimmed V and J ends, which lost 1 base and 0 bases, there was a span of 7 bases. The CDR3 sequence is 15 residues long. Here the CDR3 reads CASSLLGSSGNTIYF. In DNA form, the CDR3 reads TGTGCCAGCAGTTTATTAGGGAGCTCTGGAAACACCATATATTTT. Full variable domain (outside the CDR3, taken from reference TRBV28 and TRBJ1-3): DVKVTQSSRYLVKRTGEKVFLECVQDMDHENMFWYRQDPGLGLRLIYFSYDVKMKEKGDIPEGYSVSREKKERFSLILESASTNQTSMYLCASSLLGSSGNTIYFGEGSWLTVV.

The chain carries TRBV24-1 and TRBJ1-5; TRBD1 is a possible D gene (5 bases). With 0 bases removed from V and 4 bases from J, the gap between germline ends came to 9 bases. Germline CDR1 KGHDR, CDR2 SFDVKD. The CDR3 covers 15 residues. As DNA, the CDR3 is TGTGCCACCAGTGATTTGGGAGGGGATAATCAGCCCCAGCATTTT. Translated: CATSDLGGDNQPQHF.

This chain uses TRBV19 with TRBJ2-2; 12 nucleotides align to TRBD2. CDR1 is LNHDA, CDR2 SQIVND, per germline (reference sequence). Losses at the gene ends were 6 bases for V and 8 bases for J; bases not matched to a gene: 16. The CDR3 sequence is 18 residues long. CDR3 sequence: CASSERWVSLAGGGELFF. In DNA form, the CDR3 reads TGTGCCAGTAGCGAACGATGGGTATCACTAGCGGGAGGTGGGGAGCTGTTTTTT.

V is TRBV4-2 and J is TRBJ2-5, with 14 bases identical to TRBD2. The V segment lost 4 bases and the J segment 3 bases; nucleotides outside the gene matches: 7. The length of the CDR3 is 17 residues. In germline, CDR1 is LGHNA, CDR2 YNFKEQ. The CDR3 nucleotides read TGTGCCAGCAGCCCATTCGTGGGACTAGCGGGAGAAGAGACCCAGTACTTC. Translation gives CASSPFVGLAGEETQYF.

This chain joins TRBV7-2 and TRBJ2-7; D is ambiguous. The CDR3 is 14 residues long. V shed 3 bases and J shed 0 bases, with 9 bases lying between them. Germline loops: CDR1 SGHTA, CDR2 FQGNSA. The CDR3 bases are TGTGCCAGCAGCTTTTTGTCCAACTCCTACGAGCAGTACTTC. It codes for CASSFLSNSYEQYF.

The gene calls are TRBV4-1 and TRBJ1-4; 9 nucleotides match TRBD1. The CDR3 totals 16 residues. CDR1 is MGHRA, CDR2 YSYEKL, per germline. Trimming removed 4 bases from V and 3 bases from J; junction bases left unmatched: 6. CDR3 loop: CASSLGTGLPNEKLFF. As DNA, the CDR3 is TGCGCCAGCAGCCTTGGGACAGGGCTGCCTAATGAAAAACTGTTTTTT.

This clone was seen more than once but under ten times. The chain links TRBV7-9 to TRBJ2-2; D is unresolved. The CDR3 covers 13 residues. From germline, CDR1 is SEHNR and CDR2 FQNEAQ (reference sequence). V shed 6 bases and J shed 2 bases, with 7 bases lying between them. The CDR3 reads CASRRHNTGELFF. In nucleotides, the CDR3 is TGTGCCAGCAGGAGACATAACACCGGGGAGCTGTTTTTT.

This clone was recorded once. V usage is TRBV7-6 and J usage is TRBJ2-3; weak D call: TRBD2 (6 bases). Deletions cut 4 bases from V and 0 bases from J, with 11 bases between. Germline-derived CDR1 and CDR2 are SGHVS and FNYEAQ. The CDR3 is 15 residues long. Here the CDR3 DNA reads TGTGCCAGCAGCTCAGGTGGGACTAGCACAGATACGCAGTATTTT. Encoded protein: CASSSGGTSTDTQYF.

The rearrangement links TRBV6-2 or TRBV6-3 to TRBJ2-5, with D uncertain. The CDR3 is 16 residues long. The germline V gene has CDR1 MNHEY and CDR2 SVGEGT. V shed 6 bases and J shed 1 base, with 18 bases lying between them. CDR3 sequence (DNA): TGTGCCAGCAGCTCCCCGACCCGGAGCCCCCAAGAGACCCAGTACTTC. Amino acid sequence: CASSSPTRSPQETQYF.